Described below is a single T cell receptor beta chain sequence and its context. This clonotype was seen repeatedly, ten times or more. The specificity of this receptor is unknown. Base qualities are not provided; no much larger clone lies one nucleotide away. The intended sense of this specimen's treatment or condition label: allogeneic hematopoietic cell transplantation with graft depleted of TCRalphabeta T cells and CD19 B cells. Transplant recipients were children who received TCRalphabeta/CD19-depleted allogeneic hematopoietic cell grafts. CDR1 and CDR2 are drawn from the germline V gene: MGHRA, YSYEKL. Trimming removed 6 bases from V and 7 bases from J; the gene matches leave 13 bases unexplained. Inclusive of the bounding cysteine and phenylalanine, the CDR3 is 16 residues long. Only the CDR3 DNA is retained, 48 bases long and in frame from the first base. This record comes from a study of T-cell reconstitution after alpha-beta-depleted transplantation in children (dated by TCRdb to the mid-2010s). Study-level background: The study quantitatively tracked T-cell immune reconstitution after TCRalphabeta/CD19-depleted allogeneic hematopoietic cell transplantation in children using TCR repertoire profiling. Broad study findings and their caveats: In some patients, the high TCRbeta diversity seen at day 60 was put down to recipient T cells and intrathymic progenitors that had survived conditioning. The apparently early alphabetaT-cell count recovery about two months after transplant was reportedly dependent on only several hundred rapidly expanded clones derived from non-depleted graft cells. Over subsequent months, a decline in hyperexpanded clone frequencies was noted, and after one year, T-cell counts and TCRbeta diversity were mostly ascribed to newly produced T cells.

Library generation was performed with PCR. For sequencing, an Illumina HiSeq 2500 was employed. Molecular barcoding was employed in the preparation of TCR libraries, with unique molecular identifiers being used to normalize TCRbeta repertoire quantification. Clones were called with MiXCR by TCRdb after fastp trimmed the public reads at Q25, and only in-frame beta chains were retained. Every distinct CDR3 protein forms one entry, paired with its most common genes and DNA. The sample table lists 190,000 or so distinct CDR3 sequences, roughly 6% of them with a count of one. 4.5% of the sample is taken by the ten largest.

The source was PBMCs, collected before TCRalphabeta/CD19-depleted stem cell transplant. The origin of this receptor is a girl under two years old with combined immunodeficiency, due to receive a stem cell transplant. This sequence uses TRBV4-1 and TRBJ2-1; 9 central nucleotides agree with TRBD2. The DNA reads as follows: TGCGCCAGCAGGACGCGGGGGGGCCTCGGGTTGAATGAGCAGTTCTTC. This codes for CASRTRGGLGLNEQFF.